A selection of T cell receptor beta chains follows, all from one sample in a study of blood T cell repertoires in COVID-19. Here immunoSEQ multiplex PCR was the method, and the copy in TCRdb shows in-frame clones only, minus some. The table has around 140,000 clones, about 83% seen once. The sequencing input was peripheral blood. All receptors derive from a middle-aged man with acute or convalescent COVID-19. CDR3s include the opening cysteine and the closing phenylalanine or tryptophan. D genes are given only for firm matches. Not all rows give a size; the values are once, few, many and, for expanded clones, a class.

cdr3_nt,cdr3_aa,j_call,d_call,v_call,clone_size
TGTGCCAGCAGCCTAGGACTAGCGGGGGCCCCTGGCGGGGAGCTGTTTTTT,CASSLGLAGAPGGELFF,TRBJ2-2,TRBD2,TRBV7-6,-
TGTGCCAGCAGTTTTAGGACAGGGCTTGAAAATGAGCAGTTCTTC,CASSFRTGLENEQFF,TRBJ2-1,TRBD1,TRBV27,-
TGTGCCAGCAGCTACCACGGGGTGGATACGCAGTATTTT,CASSYHGVDTQYF,TRBJ2-3,-,TRBV11-3,-
TGTGCCTGGAGGCAGGAATCTTCACCCCTCCACTTT,CAWRQESSPLHF,TRBJ1-6,-,TRBV30,-
TGTGCCAGCAGCCAAGATCTACCAGGAAGGAGCACAGATACGCAGTATTTT,CASSQDLPGRSTDTQYF,TRBJ2-3,-,TRBV3-1/TRBV3-2,-
TGTGCCAGCAGTAGGGAGTGGGAGCAGCCCCAGCATTTT,CASSREWEQPQHF,TRBJ1-5,-,TRBV4-2,-
TGCGCCAGCAGCGATGGACAGGGGGCGATAATATTCACTGAAGCTTTCTTT,CASSDGQGAIIFTEAFF,TRBJ1-1,TRBD1,TRBV5-1,-
TGCGCCAGCAGTGGGACTAGTAGAGAGACCCAGTACTTC,CASSGTSRETQYF,TRBJ2-5,TRBD2,TRBV10-2,-
TGTGCCAGCAGCCAAGATTGGGGGGACAATGAGCAGTTCTTC,CASSQDWGDNEQFF,TRBJ2-1,-,TRBV3-1/TRBV3-2,few
TGTGCCAGTAGTGCGATGGGAACAGGTCCTGGAAACACCATATATTTT,CASSAMGTGPGNTIYF,TRBJ1-3,-,TRBV19,-
TGCGCCAGCAGCCATGGAGGTAATCAGCCCCAGCATTTT,CASSHGGNQPQHF,TRBJ1-5,-,TRBV4-1,few
TGTGCCAGCAGTTCACCGGGACAGGGGCTTCAGCCCCAGCATTTT,CASSSPGQGLQPQHF,TRBJ1-5,TRBD1,TRBV28,-
TGTGCCAGCAGCCCAGGACAGGGGGCTTACACCGGGGAGCTGTTTTTT,CASSPGQGAYTGELFF,TRBJ2-2,TRBD1,TRBV9,few
TGTGCCAGCAGCGTGGGACAGGGGGCTACTGAAGCTTTCTTT,CASSVGQGATEAFF,TRBJ1-1,TRBD1,TRBV25-1,once
TGCGCCACGCGAACTCAGGGGAACACTGAAGCTTTCTTT,CATRTQGNTEAFF,TRBJ1-1,-,TRBV10-2,-
TGTGCCATCAGTGCAGGGGTCGGTGAAAAACTGTTTTTT,CAISAGVGEKLFF,TRBJ1-4,-,TRBV10-3,-
TGCGCCAGCAGCCCAGCCCAGGGGGCTGCAGATACGCAGTATTTT,CASSPAQGAADTQYF,TRBJ2-3,TRBD1,TRBV4-1,-
TGTGCCAGCAGCTTACCATTAGCGGGATCCGGGGAGCTGTTTTTT,CASSLPLAGSGELFF,TRBJ2-2,TRBD2,TRBV11-2,-
TGTGCCAGCAGCTTAAGCGGGGGCCCCACTGAAGCTTTCTTT,CASSLSGGPTEAFF,TRBJ1-1,-,TRBV7-3,few
TGTGCCTGGAGCCCCCCCCCAGGTTTAGGTCAGCCCCAGCATTTT,CAWSPPPGLGQPQHF,TRBJ1-5,-,TRBV30,-
TGTGCCAGCAGCCCCCAACCTGGCGGGGGCGAAAAACTGTTTTTT,CASSPQPGGGEKLFF,TRBJ1-4,-,TRBV9,once
TGTGCCTGGAGACCCCACTGGACTAGCGGGGTCTCAGATACGCAGTATTTT,CAWRPHWTSGVSDTQYF,TRBJ2-3,TRBD2,TRBV30,-
TGTGCCATCAGTGAGTCGAACAATGGCTACACCTTC,CAISESNNGYTF,TRBJ1-2,-,TRBV10-3,many
TGTGCCAGCAGTCTACAGGGATTTACTGAAGCTTTCTTT,CASSLQGFTEAFF,TRBJ1-1,-,TRBV12-3/TRBV12-4,few
TGTGCCAGCAGCTTAGGCGGGTTTGAAAAACTGTTTTTT,CASSLGGFEKLFF,TRBJ1-4,-,TRBV7-6,-
TGTGCCAGCAGTCGGGACAGGGCTCAAGAGACCCAGTACTTC,CASSRDRAQETQYF,TRBJ2-5,TRBD1,TRBV6-5,-
TGTGCCAGCAGCTTAGACGGCGGGGAGCTGTTTTTT,CASSLDGGELFF,TRBJ2-2,-,TRBV7-7,-
TGTGCCAGCAGTTACACCCTCGGGACAGGGGGCAATCAGCCCCAGCATTTT,CASSYTLGTGGNQPQHF,TRBJ1-5,TRBD1,TRBV6-7,-
TGTGCCACCAGTGGCGCCTCCGGGGCGAACACCGGGGAGCTGTTTTTT,CATSGASGANTGELFF,TRBJ2-2,-,TRBV24-1,-
TGTGCCTGGAGTAAGGGGCTAAGACAGCCCCAGCATTTT,CAWSKGLRQPQHF,TRBJ1-5,-,TRBV30,-
TGTGCCAGCAGTTTAATAGAGAATCAGCCCCAGCATTTT,CASSLIENQPQHF,TRBJ1-5,-,TRBV12-3/TRBV12-4,-
TGCGCCAGCAGGGAGGGGAGCAATCAGCCCCAGCATTTT,CASREGSNQPQHF,TRBJ1-5,-,TRBV5-1,few
TGTGCCAGCAGTTTATGGGCAAGCGGGGGGTCGAGGGATACGCAGTATTTT,CASSLWASGGSRDTQYF,TRBJ2-3,TRBD2,TRBV28,once
TGTGCCAGCAGCTTATCAGGGGAAGGGACCCAGTACTTC,CASSLSGEGTQYF,TRBJ2-5,-,TRBV5-6,-
TGCGCCAGCAGCTCGGGGGGCGCAGCAACTAATGAAAAACTGTTTTTT,CASSSGGAATNEKLFF,TRBJ1-4,-,TRBV5-1,-
TGTGCCAGCAGCTTAGTTCTCAGGGCTACTAATGAAAAACTGTTTTTT,CASSLVLRATNEKLFF,TRBJ1-4,-,TRBV7-9,once
TGCGCCAGCAGCCAAGAGCAGGGAACTGAAGCTTTCTTT,CASSQEQGTEAFF,TRBJ1-1,-,TRBV4-1,-
TGTGCCAGCAGCTGGGGACAGGGAGATTACAATGAGCAGTTCTTC,CASSWGQGDYNEQFF,TRBJ2-1,TRBD1,TRBV7-2,few
TGTGCCAGCAGCTTAGGGGGTCGGGGGGCGAGATACGAGCAGTACTTC,CASSLGGRGARYEQYF,TRBJ2-7,-,TRBV13,once
TGTGCCAGCAGCCCCCGTGACACTGAAGCTTTCTTT,CASSPRDTEAFF,TRBJ1-1,-,TRBV5-6,-
TGTGCCAGCAGTACCCAGGAGGGGAACACTGAAGCTTTCTTT,CASSTQEGNTEAFF,TRBJ1-1,-,TRBV2,-
TGTGCCAGCAGTTTAGTCGCGGGGGGGCCCGACGAGCAGTACTTC,CASSLVAGGPDEQYF,TRBJ2-7,TRBD2,TRBV27,once
TGTGCCAGCAGCTTACAGACAGGGCCGTACACTGAAGCTTTCTTT,CASSLQTGPYTEAFF,TRBJ1-1,TRBD1,TRBV11-2,medium-sized
TGCAGTGCTAGTTACCAGGGTGTTGGGAATGGCTACACCTTC,CSASYQGVGNGYTF,TRBJ1-2,-,TRBV20-1,few
TGTGCCAGCAGTTTGGACACCGGCTACGAGCAGTACTTC,CASSLDTGYEQYF,TRBJ2-7,-,TRBV12-3/TRBV12-4,-
TGTGCCAGCAGCTCATTACAGGGGGGCACTGAAGCTTTCTTT,CASSSLQGGTEAFF,TRBJ1-1,TRBD1,TRBV7-8,-
TGTGCCAGTAGTATAGAACAGGAACTTACCGGGGAGCTGTTTTTT,CASSIEQELTGELFF,TRBJ2-2,-,TRBV19,few
TGTGCCAGCAGCCGGGAAGAGTGGGTTGGCTACGAGCAGTACTTC,CASSREEWVGYEQYF,TRBJ2-7,-,TRBV21-1,-
TGTGCCAGCAGCTTAAGCGATAGGGGCTATGGCTACACCTTC,CASSLSDRGYGYTF,TRBJ1-2,-,TRBV7-9,-
TGTGCCAGCAGCGTAGGCGGAGCCACCGGGGAGCTGTTTTTT,CASSVGGATGELFF,TRBJ2-2,-,TRBV9,few
TGTGCCAGCAGCTCCCGGACTAGCGGGGAAGAGACCCAGTACTTC,CASSSRTSGEETQYF,TRBJ2-5,TRBD2,TRBV11-3,-
TGTGCCACCAGTGTTGGGGGACTTAATAGCAATCAGCCCCAGCATTTT,CATSVGGLNSNQPQHF,TRBJ1-5,-,TRBV24-1,once
TGTGCCAGCAGGCAGGGTGGAACAGATACGCAGTATTTT,CASRQGGTDTQYF,TRBJ2-3,-,TRBV5-4,few
TGTGCCAGCAACCCTTGGGGAGATAGCAATCAGCCCCAGCATTTT,CASNPWGDSNQPQHF,TRBJ1-5,-,TRBV7-2,-
TGTGCCACCAGCAGAGGCCAGGGGGCGAGGGAGCAGTACTTC,CATSRGQGAREQYF,TRBJ2-7,TRBD1,TRBV15,-
TGTGCCAGTAGTATGGGGAGGGGTGAAGCTTTCTTT,CASSMGRGEAFF,TRBJ1-1,-,TRBV19,-
TGTGCCAGCAGCTTGGCCCGGACACTGTACCAAGAGACCCAGTACTTC,CASSLARTLYQETQYF,TRBJ2-5,-,TRBV7-9,-
TGTGCCAGTAGTTACAGGGAAGGAGGAGAGACCCAGTACTTC,CASSYREGGETQYF,TRBJ2-5,-,TRBV19,-